Sequencing of this T cell receptor beta chain was carried out in a study of cytomegalovirus exposure and HLA in healthy donors. At the level of the study: The approximately 110 validation repertoires used a platform that matched the one used for the roughly 700 first-cohort repertoires, as a later analysis reported. Study observations and caveats: Associated with cytomegalovirus, according to the listing, were 150 to 200 TCR beta chains. It was reportedly the case that the classifier diagnosed cytomegalovirus status with high specificity and sensitivity.

The donors formed part of the approximately 120-subject validation cohort, distinct from the roughly 600-subject first cohort. Method: immunoSEQ multiplex PCR; TCRdb's copy keeps in-frame clones and lacks some. The repertoire holds around 170,000 clones, with 85% as singletons. A word on this clone: Its cognate antigen is unknown.

The germline V gene has CDR1 LNHDA and CDR2 SQIVND (reference sequence). The CDR3 spans 15 residues. V lost 6 bases and J 3 bases, leaving 15 bases between the germline ends. V usage is TRBV19 and J usage is TRBJ1-5; a weak D match, TRBD1 (5 bases). Material: PBMCs. The TCR comes from a man aged 18 to 29 in good health and CMV-seropositive. Here the CDR3 DNA reads TGTGCCAGTAGCCCTCAAGGAGGGACCAATCAGCCCCAGCATTTT. Translating it yields CASSPQGGTNQPQHF.